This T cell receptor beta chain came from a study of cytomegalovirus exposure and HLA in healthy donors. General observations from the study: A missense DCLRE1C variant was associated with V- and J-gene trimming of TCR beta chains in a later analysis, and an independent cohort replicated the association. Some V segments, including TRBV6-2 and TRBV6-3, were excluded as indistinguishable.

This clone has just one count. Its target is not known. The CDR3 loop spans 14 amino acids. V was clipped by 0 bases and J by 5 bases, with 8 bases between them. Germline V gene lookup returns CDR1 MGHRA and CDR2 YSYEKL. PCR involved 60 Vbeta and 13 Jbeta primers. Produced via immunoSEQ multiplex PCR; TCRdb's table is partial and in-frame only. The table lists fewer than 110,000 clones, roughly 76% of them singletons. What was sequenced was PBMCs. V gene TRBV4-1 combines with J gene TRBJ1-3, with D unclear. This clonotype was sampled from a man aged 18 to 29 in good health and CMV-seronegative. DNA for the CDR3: TGCGCCAGCAGCCAAGATAGCAGCCGAAACACCATATATTTT. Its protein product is CASSQDSSRNTIYF.